The 19 T cell receptor beta chains below all came from one sample that was sequenced in a study of blood T cell repertoires in COVID-19. Clones were read by immunoSEQ multiplex PCR, and TCRdb kept only the in-frame ones, dropping some. The table shows a few hundred thousand clones, with roughly 87% occurring only once. Sequenced input: PBMCs or T cells enriched from blood (not recorded which). These receptors were obtained from a woman aged 30 to 39 who had recovered from COVID-19.

The genes are TRBV29-1 and TRBJ2-3; 14 nucleotides agree with TRBD2. CDR1 is SQVTM and CDR2 is ANQGSEA in the germline V gene. This CDR3 contains 14 residues. Germline trimming cut 4 bases from V and 6 bases from J; bases unmatched to any gene: 3. The CDR3 spells CSVVTSGGVDTQYF. The CDR3 coding sequence is TGCAGCGTTGTGACTAGCGGGGGGGTGGATACGCAGTATTTT.

The chain recombines TRBV27 with TRBJ2-3, with 12 bases identical to TRBD2. Germline V lookup: CDR1 MNHEY, CDR2 SMNVEV (reference sequence). The CDR3 is 20 residues long. J gave up 5 bases and V 5 bases, and 20 bases lay outside the gene matches. This CDR3 reads CASSTKSPSLAGGPRDTQYF. The CDR3 region has the DNA TGTGCCAGCAGTACTAAGTCCCCCTCCCTAGCGGGGGGGCCAAGAGATACGCAGTATTTT.

This clone was detected only a few times. This chain uses TRBV27 with TRBJ1-6; TRBD1 might be the D (6 bases). The CDR3 spans 18 residues. V lost 3 bases and J 0 bases, leaving 15 bases between the germline ends. Germline CDR1 is MNHEY and CDR2 is SMNVEV (reference sequence). CDR3 bases: TGTGCCAGCAGTTTGGGCAGGGGTTATAGCTCCTATAATTCACCCCTCCACTTT. Translation: CASSLGRGYSSYNSPLHF.

The rearrangement joins TRBV5-1 to TRBJ1-6, with 7 bases aligning to TRBD1. Unmatched junction bases numbered 3, after V lost 6 bases and J lost 0 bases. In germline, CDR1 is SGHRS, CDR2 YFSETQ. The CDR3 totals 15 residues. CDR3 DNA sequence: TGCGCCAGCAATGCAGGGGGCTCCTATAATTCACCCCTCCACTTT. Its translation: CASNAGGSYNSPLHF.

The table lists this clone with many counts. J is TRBJ2-7 and V is TRBV6-2 or TRBV6-3; 8 positions agree with TRBD1. Germline V gene sequence: CDR1 MNHEY, CDR2 SVGEGT. The CDR3 is made up of 15 amino acids. V was pared by 0 bases and J by 0 bases, with 1 base of the junction left unmatched. The CDR3 DNA follows: TGTGCCAGCAGTTACTCCGGGACAGGCTCCTACGAGCAGTACTTC. As protein: CASSYSGTGSYEQYF.

This rearrangement joins TRBV5-4 to TRBJ2-6; 10 bases fit TRBD1. The trim removed 3 bases at V and 0 bases at J, leaving 3 bases unmatched. The CDR3 length is 17 residues. Germline V CDR1 and CDR2: SGHNT, YYREEE (reference sequence). CDR3 sequence (DNA): TGTGCCAGCAGCTCCGGGACAGGGGCCTCTGGGGCCAACGTCCTGACTTTC. Translation: CASSSGTGASGANVLTF.

This clone occurred once. The rearrangement links TRBV3-1 (or the pseudogene TRBV3-2) to TRBJ1-2; a weak D match, TRBD1 (6 bases). CDR1 LGHDT and CDR2 YNNKEL come from the germline V gene (reference sequence). V was trimmed by 3 bases and J by 6 bases, leaving 14 bases between them. The CDR3 loop spans 14 amino acids. In DNA, the CDR3 is TGTGCCAGCAGCCACCGAACAGGGATACATGGCTACACCTTC. Its translation: CASSHRTGIHGYTF.

The chain uses TRBV28 and TRBJ1-5; D ambiguous. V was pared by 6 bases and J by 2 bases, with 17 bases between. The CDR3 is 16 residues long. Germline V lookup: CDR1 MDHEN, CDR2 SYDVKM. The CDR3 nucleotides are TGTGCCAGCAGCGTTTACAAGCGGGTAGGCAATCAGCCCCAGCATTTT. This gives the protein CASSVYKRVGNQPQHF.

This chain joins TRBV19 and TRBJ1-5, with 10 bases lining up with TRBD1. With 2 bases clipped from V and 2 bases from J, the junction kept 6 bases outside the gene matches. CDR1 LNHDA and CDR2 SQIVND come from the germline V gene (reference sequence). The CDR3 contains 17 residues. CDR3 nucleotides: TGTGCCAGTAGTATAATGACAGGGGGCATGGGCAATCAGCCCCAGCATTTT. It codes for CASSIMTGGMGNQPQHF. Full variable domain (remainder filled in from reference TRBV19 and TRBJ1-5): DGGITQSPKYLFRKEGQNVTLSCEQNLNHDAMYWYRQDPGQGLRLIYYSQIVNDFQKGDIAEGYSVSREKKESFPLTVTSAQKNPTAFYLCASSIMTGGMGNQPQHFGDGTRLSIL.

The chain couples TRBV30 to TRBJ1-6; D gene unclear. Germline assignment: CDR1 GTSNPN and CDR2 SVGIG (reference sequence). V was clipped by 1 base and J by 7 bases, with 5 bases between them. The CDR3 is 12 amino acids. CDR3 sequence reads: CAWSGRNSPLHF. For the CDR3, the DNA is TGTGCCTGGAGTGGCAGGAATTCACCCCTCCACTTT. Combining the CDR3 with reference TRBV30 and TRBJ1-6 gives the whole variable domain SQTIHQWPATLVQPVGSPLSLECTVEGTSNPNLYWYRQAAGRGLQLLFYSVGIGQISSEVPQNLSASRPQDRQFILSSKKLLLSDSGFYLCAWSGRNSPLHFGNGTRLTVT.

This clone has only one observation. The chain carries TRBV7-2 and TRBJ1-2; D uncertain. Between the trimmed V and J ends, which lost 1 base and 7 bases, there was a span of 10 bases. Germline CDR1 and CDR2: SGHTA and FQGNSA. This CDR3 has 13 amino acids. CDR3 region: CASSLVGVGGYTF. The CDR3 nucleotides read TGTGCCAGCAGCTTAGTCGGGGTGGGTGGCTACACCTTC.

The J gene is TRBJ1-6, the V gene TRBV18, with TRBD1 matching over 7 bases. The CDR3 is 15 residues long. Unmatched junction bases numbered 4, after V lost 1 base and J lost 7 bases. The germline CDR1 and CDR2 sequences are KGHSH and LQKENI. CDR3 region: CASSPRDSRNSPLHF. Written as DNA, the CDR3 is TGTGCCAGCTCACCACGGGACAGCCGGAATTCACCCCTCCACTTT. Combining the CDR3 with reference TRBV18 and TRBJ1-6 gives the whole variable domain NAGVMQNPRHLVRRRGQEARLRCSPMKGHSHVYWYRQLPEEGLKFMVYLQKENIIDESGMPKERFSAEFPKEGPSILRIQQVVRGDSAAYFCASSPRDSRNSPLHFGNGTRLTVT.

The chain joins TRBV4-3 to TRBJ2-1; D is uncertain. The CDR3 contains 16 residues. CDR1 and CDR2 (germline): LGHNA, YSLEER. V lost 1 base and J 0 bases, leaving 10 bases between the germline ends. This CDR3 is CASSQVPGSSYNEQFF. The CDR3, as DNA: TGCGCCAGCAGCCAAGTACCAGGAAGCTCCTACAATGAGCAGTTCTTC.

The chain combines TRBV18 with TRBJ2-5; TRBD1 is a possible D gene (6 bases). Trimming pared 6 bases from V and 4 bases from J, leaving 21 bases between. The CDR3 sequence is 16 residues long. Germline V CDR1 and CDR2: KGHSH, LQKENI. Written as DNA, the CDR3 is TGTGCCAGCTCGATCCGGAATCCCGGCAGGGGAGAGACCCAGTACTTC. It encodes CASSIRNPGRGETQYF.

This chain uses TRBV4-2 with TRBJ2-5; maybe TRBD2 (5 bases). Trimming pared 0 bases from V and 6 bases from J, leaving 11 bases between. Germline V lookup: CDR1 LGHNA, CDR2 YNFKEQ. This CDR3 has 14 residues. The CDR3 DNA is TGTGCCAGCAGCCAAGAAGGGCTAGCAAAGACCCAGTACTTC. This sequence encodes CASSQEGLAKTQYF.

The V gene is TRBV6-2 or TRBV6-3, the J gene TRBJ2-3; possible D gene TRBD1, 6 bases. V dropped 4 bases and J dropped 5 bases, with 10 bases sitting between them. The CDR3 length is 13 residues. Looked up from germline, CDR1 is MNHEY and CDR2 is SVGEGT. CDR3 loop: CASSSDRLDTQYF. As DNA, the CDR3 is TGTGCCAGCAGTTCCGACAGGCTAGATACGCAGTATTTT.

J is TRBJ2-7 and V is TRBV10-3; 9 nucleotides line up with TRBD2. Germline loops: CDR1 ENHRY, CDR2 SYGVKD. CDR3 length: 14 residues. V lost 3 bases to trimming and J lost 7 bases; unmatched junction nucleotides: 7. CDR3 sequence reads: CAISDAGGEREQYF. The CDR3 DNA reads TGTGCCATCAGTGATGCGGGGGGGGAGCGAGAGCAGTACTTC.

J is TRBJ1-1 and V is TRBV4-3, with no clear D. The V and J ends lost 1 base and 4 bases respectively, with 13 bases between them. The CDR3 loop spans 15 amino acids. The germline V gene encodes CDR1 LGHNA and CDR2 YSLEER. The CDR3 DNA reads as TGCGCCAGCAGCCAAGTCAATGGAGAGGGCACTGAAGCTTTCTTT. This translates into CASSQVNGEGTEAFF.

The chain employs TRBV3-1 (or the pseudogene TRBV3-2) and TRBJ2-3; 9 bases fit TRBD1. V gave up 4 bases and J gave up 4 bases; unmatched junction bases: 6. The CDR3 covers 15 residues. Germline V gene sequence: CDR1 LGHDT, CDR2 YNNKEL (reference sequence). The CDR3 coding sequence is TGTGCCAGCAGCCTCGGACAGGGGCGGTCAGATACGCAGTATTTT. Translation gives CASSLGQGRSDTQYF.